The sequence of this T cell receptor beta chain was determined in a study of regulatory T cells in long-lasting Graves disease. About the study: Graves' patients who were just diagnosed had used antithyroid drugs for under 3 months.

There are a few counts of this clonotype. Time point in this sample: newly diagnosed GD, antithyroid drugs for less than 3 months. There was RNA extracted from PBMCs, and the TCR library was made from it. The diagnosis of Graves' disease used American Thyroid Association guidelines. The germline V gene encodes CDR1 MDHEN and CDR2 SYDVKM. V was clipped by 8 bases and J by 5 bases, with 10 bases between them. The CDR3 sequence is 11 residues long. The TCR beta library used iRepertoire HTBI primers with Arm-PCR amplification of CDR3. TCRdb reprocessed the multiplex PCR reads with MiXCR, giving one entry per CDR3 protein. The sample lists 400,000 to 650,000 distinct CDR3 sequences, 15% to 20% occurring once. These data also featured in a second study, about T cells in Graves' hyperthyroidism and ophthalmopathy. That paper states: Across 18 months, stable Graves' hyperthyroidism was marked by no progression to ophthalmopathy.

The origin of this receptor is a middle-aged woman with Graves disease. The chain is built from TRBV28 and TRBJ2-7; TRBD2 might be the D (6 bases). Sequenced material: peripheral blood mononuclear cells (PBMCs), taken at new diagnosis, from a patient treated with antithyroid drugs. DNA for the CDR3: TGTGCCAGCGGGAGGCTTGACGAGCAGTACTTC. It yields the protein CASGRLDEQYF.